This TCR beta chain stems from a study of radiation and T cells in renal cell carcinoma. Study information: Nephrectomy followed 15 Gy stereotactic body radiation by 4 weeks.

The protocol was immunoSEQ multiplex PCR, while the TCRdb copy is restricted to in-frame clones and leaves out a portion. The sample shows 70,000 to 95,000 clones, about 79% of them seen only once. Study outcomes and limitations: From baseline, blood top tumor clonotypes peaked at 2 weeks post-radiation.

Time point noted: baseline pretreatment blood. Treatment given: 15 Gy SBRT to primary tumor, nephrectomy 4 weeks later. Serial blood draws occurred at baseline and 2 and 4 weeks post-SBRT. The CDR3 spans 17 residues. In germline, CDR1 is SSHAT, CDR2 FNYEAQ (reference sequence). V lost 5 bases and J lost 4, with 20 bases in between. This clone came up once. Its target is not known. V gene TRBV7-7 combines with J gene TRBJ2-2; tentative D call: TRBD1 (5 bases). This sequence was found in a man between 60 and 70 years old with renal cell carcinoma. The sequencing here drew on blood, taken from a patient whose treatment included radiotherapy and nephrectomy. This CDR3 is CASSARNQGPATGELFF. As DNA, the CDR3 is TGTGCCAGCAGCGCCCGCAATCAGGGCCCCGCCACCGGGGAGCTGTTTTTT.